The 22 T cell receptor beta chains given below trace back to one sample, sequenced in a study of blood T cell repertoires in COVID-19. The table came from immunoSEQ multiplex PCR; TCRdb's copy has only in-frame clones and leaves some out. The table includes about 21,000 clones, about four fifths detected once. The sequencing sample was made of peripheral blood. The receptors shown here come from a human donor in a cohort sampled during active COVID-19.

This chain connects TRBV3-1 (or the pseudogene TRBV3-2) to TRBJ1-1; weak D call: TRBD1 (5 bases). This CDR3 has 15 amino acids. Trimming stripped 3 bases from V and 3 bases from J, with 14 bases between. Looked up from germline, CDR1 is LGHDT and CDR2 is YNNKEL (reference sequence). The CDR3 DNA reads as TGTGCCAGCAGCCAGTTACAGGTTACGTACACTGAAGCTTTCTTT. Its protein is CASSQLQVTYTEAFF.

Only a few counts were recorded for this clone. The DNA for the CDR3 is TGTGCCAGCAGTCACCGACAGGGGATGGTTGAAGCTTTCTTT. Its translation: CASSHRQGMVEAFF. The V and J genes are TRBV6-5 and TRBJ1-1, with TRBD1 identical over 8 bases. J lost 7 bases, V lost 5 bases, and 9 bases had no gene match. The CDR3 has 14 residues. Germline-derived CDR1 and CDR2 are MNHEY and SVGAGI.

The V call is TRBV28, the J call TRBJ1-6, with TRBD1 matching 8 bases. CDR1 is MDHEN, CDR2 SYDVKM, per germline. V dropped 4 bases and J dropped 0; count of bases not matched to a gene: 8. The CDR3 spans 18 residues. The CDR3 bases are TGTGCCAGCAGTTCCGGACAGGGAGGGAGCTCCTATAATTCACCCCTCCACTTT. Protein product: CASSSGQGGSSYNSPLHF.

This sequence joins TRBV19 and TRBJ1-1, with D possibly matching TRBD1 (6 bases). Germline V gene data show CDR1 as LNHDA and CDR2 as SQIVND (reference sequence). This CDR3 is built from 16 residues. The V end was cut by 3 bases, the J end by 5 bases, with 19 bases between. DNA for the CDR3: TGTGCCAGTAGTATTCCACAGGGTTATGGTAGAACTGAAGCTTTCTTT. Protein: CASSIPQGYGRTEAFF.

The chain combines TRBV19 with TRBJ1-1; maybe TRBD1 (6 bases). This CDR3 has 14 amino acids. The V gene lost 1 base and the J gene lost 2 bases, with 8 bases spanning the gap. Germline V gene lookup returns CDR1 LNHDA and CDR2 SQIVND (reference sequence). The CDR3: CASSIARGNTEAFF. The CDR3, as DNA: TGTGCCAGTAGTATAGCCAGGGGCAACACTGAAGCTTTCTTT.

This clone was counted only a few times. The chain has TRBV11-2 and TRBJ2-2; 9 bases line up with TRBD1. CDR1 and CDR2 from the germline V gene are SGHAT and FQNNGV. V lost 2 bases, J lost 2 bases, and 12 bases stayed unmatched. The CDR3 runs 19 residues. This CDR3 is CASSLYPGQGGPNTGELFF. The CDR3 region has the DNA TGTGCCAGCAGCTTATACCCGGGACAGGGAGGTCCCAACACCGGGGAGCTGTTTTTT.

The chain has TRBV5-4 and TRBJ1-6; the match to TRBD1 covers 7 bases. The CDR3 loop spans 14 amino acids. J gave up 7 bases and V 3 bases, and 4 bases lay outside the gene matches. The germline V gene has CDR1 SGHNT and CDR2 YYREEE (reference sequence). CDR3 sequence reads: CASSYGTDNSPLHF. In DNA form, the CDR3 reads TGTGCCAGCAGCTATGGGACAGACAATTCACCCCTCCACTTT.

This chain links TRBV5-8 with TRBJ2-7, with 7 bases fitting TRBD1. The germline CDR1 and CDR2 sequences are SGHTS and YDEGEE. Trimming removed 3 bases from V and 6 bases from J; junction bases left unmatched: 15. The CDR3 covers 16 residues. The CDR3 here is CASSSGSIVTGVEQYF. CDR3 nucleotide sequence: TGTGCCAGCAGCTCCGGGTCAATCGTTACAGGGGTCGAGCAGTACTTC.

The chain uses TRBV18 and TRBJ1-1; unclear D gene. The CDR3 runs to 13 residues. V lost 6 bases to trimming and J lost 1 base, with 9 bases between them. Germline CDR1 reads KGHSH; CDR2 reads LQKENI. The CDR3, as DNA: TGTGCCAGCTCCGAGTCCCCGAACACTGAAGCTTTCTTT. Its protein product is CASSESPNTEAFF.

The genes are TRBV5-1 and TRBJ1-2; 7 bases fit TRBD1. The CDR3 length is 14 residues. Germline values: CDR1 SGHRS, CDR2 YFSETQ. Trimming at V came to 3 bases and at J to 4 bases, leaving 6 bases not matched to a gene. CDR3 sequence reads: CASSSSGTVYGYTF. The CDR3, as DNA: TGCGCCAGCAGCTCATCCGGGACAGTCTATGGCTACACCTTC.

The V gene is TRBV11-2, the J gene TRBJ2-7; 7 bases match TRBD1. CDR1 and CDR2 from the germline V gene are SGHAT and FQNNGV. After removal of 1 base from V and 5 bases from J, the junction contained 5 bases not matched to a gene. This CDR3 has 14 amino acids. As DNA, the CDR3 is TGTGCCAGCAGCTTAGGACAGGGTTTCGACGAGCAGTACTTC. Its protein is CASSLGQGFDEQYF.

The V call is TRBV5-4, the J call TRBJ2-7; TRBD1 agrees at 9 bases. V lost 0 bases and J lost 3; bases outside the gene matches: 13. Germline values: CDR1 SGHNT, CDR2 YYREEE (reference sequence). The CDR3 spans 18 residues. CDR3 sequence: CASSLGGTGYRWSYEQYF. CDR3 in DNA: TGTGCCAGCAGCTTGGGGGGGACAGGGTATCGGTGGAGCTACGAGCAGTACTTC.

The chain employs TRBV5-6 and TRBJ1-2; D gene uncertain. Trimming took off 3 bases at V and 4 bases at J, with 7 bases between the two ends. Germline values: CDR1 SGHDT, CDR2 YYEEEE. The CDR3 spans 12 residues. The DNA for the CDR3 is TGTGCCAGCAGCTCAGAGGTCTATGGCTACACCTTC. This translates into CASSSEVYGYTF. Full variable domain (missing parts from reference TRBV5-6 and TRBJ1-2): DAGVTQSPTHLIKTRGQQVTLRCSPKSGHDTVSWYQQALGQGPQFIFQYYEEEERQRGNFPDRFSGHQFPNYSSELNVNALLLGDSALYLCASSSEVYGYTFGSGTRLTVV.

J is TRBJ1-2 and V is TRBV7-8; TRBD1 matches at 9 bases. V trimming: 3 bases; J trimming: 4 bases; junction bases outside the gene matches: 9. This CDR3 comprises 16 residues. The V gene's germline CDR1 is SGHVS and CDR2 FQNEAQ. The CDR3 nucleotides read TGTGCCAGCAGCTTGGGGACAGGGTCGCATGGCTATGGCTACACCTTC. Its translation is CASSLGTGSHGYGYTF.

V usage is TRBV30 and J usage is TRBJ2-7, with 9 bases aligning to TRBD1. V dropped 5 bases and J dropped 5; count of bases not matched to a gene: 10. This CDR3 has 14 residues. Germline lookup yields CDR1 GTSNPN and CDR2 SVGIG (reference sequence). CDR3 sequence: CAWDRQGVSHEQYF. The CDR3 DNA is TGTGCCTGGGATAGACAGGGGGTGAGTCACGAGCAGTACTTC.

The rearrangement uses TRBV5-1 and TRBJ2-3, with 16 bases fitting TRBD2. CDR3 length: 16 residues. V lost 4 bases to trimming and J lost 6 bases; unmatched junction nucleotides: 5. Germline V CDR1 and CDR2: SGHRS, YFSETQ. The CDR3 is CASSAGLAGGQDTQYF. CDR3 DNA sequence: TGCGCCAGCAGCGCGGGACTAGCGGGGGGGCAGGATACGCAGTATTTT.

This clone appeared once. The chain recombines TRBV19 with TRBJ2-5, with 9 nucleotides matching TRBD2. CDR3 length: 15 residues. V lost 6 bases to trimming and J lost 1 base; unmatched junction nucleotides: 6. The germline V gene encodes CDR1 LNHDA and CDR2 SQIVND (reference sequence). The CDR3 nucleotides are TGTGCCAGTAGCAGGCGGGGGGGGCCCCAAGAGACCCAGTACTTC. Encoded protein: CASSRRGGPQETQYF.

V and J are TRBV19 and TRBJ2-1, with 9 bases that match TRBD2. CDR1 LNHDA and CDR2 SQIVND come from the germline V gene (reference sequence). The junction had 1 base not matched to a gene; V was cut back by 3 bases and J by 4 bases. This CDR3 has 14 amino acids. CDR3 protein: CASSILAGYNEQFF. CDR3 coding DNA: TGTGCCAGTAGTATCCTAGCGGGGTACAATGAGCAGTTCTTC.

The chain joins TRBV27 to TRBJ2-1; a weak D match, TRBD1 (5 bases). There are 14 residues in the CDR3. The germline V gene has CDR1 MNHEY and CDR2 SMNVEV (reference sequence). Trimming pared 3 bases from V and 6 bases from J, leaving 12 bases between. CDR3 nucleotide sequence: TGTGCCAGCAGTTTCAGGGAAAGCACCAATGAGCAGTTCTTC. Translation gives CASSFRESTNEQFF.

This clone was seen just once. J is TRBJ2-7 and V is TRBV6-6; D possibly corresponds to TRBD1 (6 bases). CDR3 length: 13 amino acids. Trimming took off 6 bases at V and 2 bases at J, with 11 bases between the two ends. CDR1 is MNHNY and CDR2 is SVGAGI in the germline V gene (reference sequence). The CDR3 here is CASSPDSTYEQYF. The CDR3 DNA reads as TGTGCCAGCAGCCCGGACAGCACCTACGAGCAGTACTTC.

The chain couples TRBV21-1 to TRBJ1-1; TRBD1 is taken as the D call from the table, unchecked against the DNA. TRBV21-1 is listed as a pseudogene. CDR3 length equals 18 residues. The CDR3: CATKRTSRDRDRNTEAFF. In DNA, the CDR3 is TGTGCCACTAAAAGAACATCCCGGGACAGGGACCGGAACACTGAAGCTTTCTTT.

A note on this clone: The junction and the germline gene differ at one end; a read error may be behind it. The rearrangement uses TRBV7-9 and TRBJ1-3, with no clear D. CDR3 size: 8 residues. The germline CDR1 and CDR2 sequences are SEHNR and FQNEAQ (reference sequence). For the CDR3, the DNA is TGTGCCAGCAGCCCCGGTGGTTTT. It translates to CASSPGGF.